The rows below give T cell receptor beta chains drawn from one sample of a study of T cells in Graves' hyperthyroidism and ophthalmopathy. One entry per CDR3 protein, called by TCRdb with MiXCR from the multiplex PCR reads. The data show 500,000 to 600,000 distinct CDR3 sequences, around 45% seen once. Sequencing used peripheral blood or thyroid tissue (not recorded which). The source is an adult woman with Graves' disease, either hyperthyroidism or ophthalmopathy (not recorded which). Each CDR3 is given with its conserved first and last residue. D genes are given only for firm matches. Where a row states a size, it is once, few, many or the class of an expanded clone; other rows omit it.

DNA	CDR3	V	D	size	J
TGTGCCAGCAGCTTTACAGGGGGCAGAATCGGGGAGCTGTTTTTT	CASSFTGGRIGELFF	TRBV7-9	TRBD1	once	TRBJ2-2
TGTGCCAGCAGCGTAGAGCACAGGGGCTACGAGCAGTACTTC	CASSVEHRGYEQYF	TRBV9	TRBD1	.	TRBJ2-7
TGTGCCAGCAGCTTAGTCCGGGGAACTAGCAATCAGCCCCAGCATTTT	CASSLVRGTSNQPQHF	TRBV11-2	.	many	TRBJ1-5
TGTGCCAGTAGTACTAGCAGACCGCGCCCCGACACTGAAGCTTTCTTT	CASSTSRPRPDTEAFF	TRBV19	.	.	TRBJ1-1
TGTGCCAGCACCCCCACCGGGATTTATTCACCCCTCCACTTT	CASTPTGIYSPLHF	TRBV6-1	.	many	TRBJ1-6
TGTGCCAGCAGCGTAGTCCCCACCGGGGAGCTGTTTTTT	CASSVVPTGELFF	TRBV9	.	.	TRBJ2-2
TGTGCCAGCAGTTTAATGAGACAGGGCTACACCTTC	CASSLMRQGYTF	TRBV27	.	many	TRBJ1-2
TGCAGTGCCATTAGCGGCTCCTACAATGAGCAGTTCTTC	CSAISGSYNEQFF	TRBV20-1	.	.	TRBJ2-1
TGTGCCAGCAGCGGGGACAGGGGGGGCTACAATGAGCAGTATTTT	CASSGDRGGYNEQYF	TRBV9	TRBD1	.	TRBJ2-3
TGTGCCACCAGCGGACAAGTAGGATGGGGCTCCTACGAGCAGTACTTC	CATSGQVGWGSYEQYF	TRBV24-1	.	many	TRBJ2-7
TGCGCCAGCAGCCAAGACAGCGCGGGAGTCGGGCAGTATTTT	CASSQDSAGVGQYF	TRBV4-1	TRBD2	.	TRBJ2-3
TGTGCCAGCAGCCCAGCGGGAGCAAGGACCGGGGAGCTGTTTTTT	CASSPAGARTGELFF	TRBV12-3/TRBV12-4	TRBD2	many	TRBJ2-2
TGTGCCAGCAGTTTATTGGCTCGGAGGTCACCCCTCCACTTT	CASSLLARRSPLHF	TRBV12-3/TRBV12-4	.	many	TRBJ1-6
TGCAGTGCTAGCGCCGGGACAGGGGAGGTTGGCTACACCTTC	CSASAGTGEVGYTF	TRBV20-1	TRBD1	.	TRBJ1-2
TGTGCCACCTCAGACAGCTCTGGGGCCAACGTCCTGACTTTC	CATSDSSGANVLTF	TRBV24-1	.	.	TRBJ2-6
TGCGCCAGCAGCTGGCAGACCGGGGAGGATGAAGCTTTCTTT	CASSWQTGEDEAFF	TRBV5-1	.	many	TRBJ1-1
TGTGCCAGCAGCCAAGAAGGTCAGGGGGGGGGCCAAGAGACCCAGTACTTC	CASSQEGQGGGQETQYF	TRBV7-2	.	once	TRBJ2-5
TGTGCCAGCAGCGTAGCTGGGGGGAGTGAGACCCAGTACTTC	CASSVAGGSETQYF	TRBV9	.	many	TRBJ2-5
TGCGCCAGCAGCTTCACAGGGTGGAATACTGAAGCTTTCTTT	CASSFTGWNTEAFF	TRBV5-1	.	many	TRBJ1-1
TGCGCCAGCAGTGAGTACGGACTAGCGGGAGCCTACGAGCAGTACTTC	CASSEYGLAGAYEQYF	TRBV10-2	TRBD2	.	TRBJ2-7
TGTGCCAGCAGCTTAGCGCAGGCCCAAGAGACCCAGTACTTC	CASSLAQAQETQYF	TRBV7-9	.	few	TRBJ2-5
TGTGCCAGCCCCAGCGGAGAACCGGGGTCACCCCTCCACTTT	CASPSGEPGSPLHF	TRBV2	.	few	TRBJ1-6
TGTGCCAGCAGCTTAACCGAGGGGGGGTTTCAGCCCCAGCATTTT	CASSLTEGGFQPQHF	TRBV7-2	.	.	TRBJ1-5
TGCGCCAGCATTTTAGGCGGTGGAACTGAAGCTTTCTTT	CASILGGGTEAFF	TRBV10-2	.	many	TRBJ1-1
TGTGCCAGCAGCCCCGGGGGCTCTGGAAACACCATATATTTT	CASSPGGSGNTIYF	TRBV7-9	.	many	TRBJ1-3
TGCGCCAGCAGCCAAGGGGCTCGGGGACCCCTAGGGCAGTACTTC	CASSQGARGPLGQYF	TRBV4-1	.	many	TRBJ2-7
TGTGCCATCAGTGATGGCAGGGGGCAAGAGACCCAGTACTTC	CAISDGRGQETQYF	TRBV10-3	TRBD1	.	TRBJ2-5
TGTGCCAGCAGACGACAGGTGTACACTGAAGCTTTCTTT	CASRRQVYTEAFF	TRBV6-5	.	.	TRBJ1-1
TGTGCCAGCAGCTTGGGAGCGGGAGAACTGTCCGAGCAGTACTTC	CASSLGAGELSEQYF	TRBV7-6	TRBD2	many	TRBJ2-7
TGTGCCACCAGCCTAGCGGGGTCGACCACCGGGGAGCTGTTTTTT	CATSLAGSTTGELFF	TRBV24-1	TRBD2	few	TRBJ2-2
TGTGCCAGCTCACCACCCCTGATTTTAGACACTGAAGCTTTCTTT	CASSPPLILDTEAFF	TRBV18	.	many	TRBJ1-1